This T cell receptor (beta chain) originates from a study of blood T cell repertoires in COVID-19. The assay was immunoSEQ multiplex PCR, and TCRdb's table has in-frame clones only and misses some. The table lists hundreds of thousands of clones, about 82% of them singletons. The CDR3 loop spans 15 amino acids. CDR1 and CDR2 from the germline V gene are KGHSH and LQKENI. V lost 4 bases to trimming and J lost 10 bases; unmatched junction nucleotides: 8. Sequencing was done on a sample of PBMCs or T cells enriched from blood (not recorded which). The receptor comes from a woman in her fifties or sixties who had recovered from COVID-19. V gene TRBV18 combines with J gene TRBJ2-1; the match to TRBD2 covers 12 bases. This chain's CDR3 is CASSRTSGMDNEQFF. The CDR3 DNA is TGTGCCAGCTCACGGACTAGCGGGATGGATAACGAGCAGTTCTTC. Looking up the rest from reference TRBV18 and TRBJ2-1 gives the full variable domain: NAGVMQNPRHLVRRRGQEARLRCSPMKGHSHVYWYRQLPEEGLKFMVYLQKENIIDESGMPKERFSAEFPKEGPSILRIQQVVRGDSAAYFCASSRTSGMDNEQFFGPGTRLTVL.